This T cell receptor beta chain is drawn from a study of cytomegalovirus exposure and HLA in healthy donors. The J segment lost 5 bases and the V segment lost 7 bases, leaving 11 bases of the junction unmatched. Germline V lookup: CDR1 SGHVS, CDR2 FQNEAQ. The CDR3 totals 15 residues. Both 60 Vbeta primers and 13 Jbeta primers went into the PCR. This table comes from immunoSEQ multiplex PCR, and its TCRdb copy is limited to in-frame clones, with some not included. The sample includes about 200,000 clones, 60% to 80% of them seen just once. The sequence was collected from a woman aged 25 to 39 in good health and CMV-seronegative. The chain uses TRBV7-8 and TRBJ2-7; 10 bases line up with TRBD1. The sample comprised PBMCs. This CDR3 reads CASTSLGTGVNEQYF. CDR3 coding DNA: TGTGCCAGCACCTCTCTCGGGACAGGGGTCAACGAGCAGTACTTC.